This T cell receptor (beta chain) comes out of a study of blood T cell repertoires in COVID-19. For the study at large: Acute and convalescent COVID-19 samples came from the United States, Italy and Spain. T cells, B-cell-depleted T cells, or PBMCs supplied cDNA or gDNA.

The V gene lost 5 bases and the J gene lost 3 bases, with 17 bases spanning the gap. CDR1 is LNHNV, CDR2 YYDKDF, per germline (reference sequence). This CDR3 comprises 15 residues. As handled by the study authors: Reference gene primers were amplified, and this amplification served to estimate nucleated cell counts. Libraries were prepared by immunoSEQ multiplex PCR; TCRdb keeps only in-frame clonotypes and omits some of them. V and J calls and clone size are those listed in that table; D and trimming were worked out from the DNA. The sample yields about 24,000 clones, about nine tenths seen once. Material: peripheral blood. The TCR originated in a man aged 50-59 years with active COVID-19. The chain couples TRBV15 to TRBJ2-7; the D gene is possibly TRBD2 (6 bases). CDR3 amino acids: CATSEAGTPIYEQYF. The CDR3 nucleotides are TGTGCCACCAGCGAGGCCGGGACTCCGATCTACGAGCAGTACTTC.